Only one count was recorded for the clone carrying this T cell receptor (beta chain). Its specificity is unknown. The PCR had 60 Vbeta and 13 Jbeta primers. Method: immunoSEQ multiplex PCR; TCRdb's copy keeps in-frame clones and lacks some. Of around 130,000 clones in the sample, around 80% were seen once. CDR3 size: 14 residues. Germline CDR1 and CDR2: SNHLY and FYNNEI. V lost 4 bases, J lost 8 bases, and 17 bases lay in between. The data are from a study of cytomegalovirus exposure and HLA in healthy donors. Study conclusions and caveats: Across HLA loci, a later analysis found differing TCR association rates, with DRB1 most and HLA-C fewest. About 90% or about 30% of the time was how often most TCR beta V segments were productive, according to an earlier analysis.

The sequenced sample was PBMCs. The sequence came from a woman aged 40 to 49 in good health and CMV-seronegative. The V call is TRBV2, the J call TRBJ1-1, with a possible D match to TRBD1 (6 bases). The CDR3 DNA reads as TGTGCCAGCAGTGGACAGGATATGGGGATAGAAGCTTTCTTT. Amino acid sequence: CASSGQDMGIEAFF. Variable domain in full (rest from reference TRBV2 and TRBJ1-1): EPEVTQTPSHQVTQMGQEVILRCVPISNHLYFYWYRQILGQKVEFLVSFYNNEISEKSEIFDDQFSVERPDGSNFTLKIRSTKLEDSAMYFCASSGQDMGIEAFFGQGTRLTVV.